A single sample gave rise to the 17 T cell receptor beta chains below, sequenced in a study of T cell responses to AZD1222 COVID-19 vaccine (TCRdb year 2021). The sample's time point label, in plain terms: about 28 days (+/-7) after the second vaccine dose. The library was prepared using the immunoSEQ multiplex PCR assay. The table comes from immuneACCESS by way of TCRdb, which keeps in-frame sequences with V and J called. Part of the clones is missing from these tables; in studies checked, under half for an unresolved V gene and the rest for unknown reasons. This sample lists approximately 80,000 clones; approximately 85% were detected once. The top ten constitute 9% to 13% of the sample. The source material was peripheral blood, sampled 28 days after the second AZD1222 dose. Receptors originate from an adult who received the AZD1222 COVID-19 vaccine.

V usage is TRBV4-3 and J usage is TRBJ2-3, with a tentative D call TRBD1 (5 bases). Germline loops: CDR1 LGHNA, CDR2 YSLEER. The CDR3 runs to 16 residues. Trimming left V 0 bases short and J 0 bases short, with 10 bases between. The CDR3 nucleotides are TGCGCCAGCAGCCAAGATCCTGGGGCCAGCACAGATACGCAGTATTTT. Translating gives CASSQDPGASTDTQYF.

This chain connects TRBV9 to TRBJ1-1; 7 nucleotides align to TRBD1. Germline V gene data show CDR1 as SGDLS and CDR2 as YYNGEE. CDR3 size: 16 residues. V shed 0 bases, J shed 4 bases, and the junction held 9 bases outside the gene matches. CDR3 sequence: CASSVDEGAPVTEAFF. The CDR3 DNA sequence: TGTGCCAGCAGCGTAGATGAGGGGGCCCCGGTCACTGAAGCTTTCTTT.

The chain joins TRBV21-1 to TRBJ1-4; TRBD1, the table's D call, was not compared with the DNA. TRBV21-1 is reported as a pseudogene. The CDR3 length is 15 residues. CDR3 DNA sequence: TGTGCCAGCAGCAAAGGCCGGGACAGGGATGAAAAACTGTTTTTT. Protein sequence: CASSKGRDRDEKLFF.

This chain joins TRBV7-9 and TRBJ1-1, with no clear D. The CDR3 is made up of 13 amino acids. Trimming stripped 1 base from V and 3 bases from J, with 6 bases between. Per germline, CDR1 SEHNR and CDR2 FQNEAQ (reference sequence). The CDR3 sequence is CASSLEPDTEAFF. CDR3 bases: TGTGCCAGCAGCTTAGAACCGGACACTGAAGCTTTCTTT.

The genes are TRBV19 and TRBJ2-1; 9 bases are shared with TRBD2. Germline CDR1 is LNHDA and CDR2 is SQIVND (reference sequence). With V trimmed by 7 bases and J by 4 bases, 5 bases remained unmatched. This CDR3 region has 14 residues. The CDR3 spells CASTLTSGYNEQFF. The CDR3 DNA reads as TGTGCCAGTACCTTGACTAGCGGTTACAATGAGCAGTTCTTC.

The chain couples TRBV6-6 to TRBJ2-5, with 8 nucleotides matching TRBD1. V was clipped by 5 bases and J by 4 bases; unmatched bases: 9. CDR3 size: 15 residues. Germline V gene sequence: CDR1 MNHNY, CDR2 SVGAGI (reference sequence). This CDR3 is CASSPRDRLSETQYF. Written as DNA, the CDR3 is TGTGCCAGCAGTCCGCGGGACAGGCTTTCAGAGACCCAGTACTTC.

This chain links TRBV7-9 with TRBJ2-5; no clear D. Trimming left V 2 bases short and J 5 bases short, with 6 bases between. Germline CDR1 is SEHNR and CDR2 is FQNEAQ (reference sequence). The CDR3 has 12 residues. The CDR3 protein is CASSLFGETQYF. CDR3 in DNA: TGTGCCAGCAGCTTATTCGGCGAGACCCAGTACTTC.

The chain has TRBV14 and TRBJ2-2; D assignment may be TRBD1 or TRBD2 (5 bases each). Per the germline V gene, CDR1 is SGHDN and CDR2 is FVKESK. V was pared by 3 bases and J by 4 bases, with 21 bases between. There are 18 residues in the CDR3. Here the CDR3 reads CASSQQHLGTASTGELFF. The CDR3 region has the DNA TGTGCCAGCAGCCAGCAGCACCTCGGGACGGCGAGCACCGGGGAGCTGTTTTTT.

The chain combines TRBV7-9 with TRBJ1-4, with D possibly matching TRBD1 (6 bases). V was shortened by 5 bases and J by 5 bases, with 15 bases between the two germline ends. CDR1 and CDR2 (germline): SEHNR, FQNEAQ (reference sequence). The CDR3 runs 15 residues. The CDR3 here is CASSDGQLRNEKLFF. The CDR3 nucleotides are TGTGCCAGCAGCGATGGACAGCTCAGAAATGAAAAACTGTTTTTT.

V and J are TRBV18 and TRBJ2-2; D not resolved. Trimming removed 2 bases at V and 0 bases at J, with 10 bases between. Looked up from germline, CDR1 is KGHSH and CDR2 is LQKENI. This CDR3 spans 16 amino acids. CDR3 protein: CASSPSTGPNTGELFF. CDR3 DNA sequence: TGTGCCAGCTCACCATCAACGGGCCCGAACACCGGGGAGCTGTTTTTT. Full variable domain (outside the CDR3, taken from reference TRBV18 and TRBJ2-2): NAGVMQNPRHLVRRRGQEARLRCSPMKGHSHVYWYRQLPEEGLKFMVYLQKENIIDESGMPKERFSAEFPKEGPSILRIQQVVRGDSAAYFCASSPSTGPNTGELFFGEGSRLTVL.

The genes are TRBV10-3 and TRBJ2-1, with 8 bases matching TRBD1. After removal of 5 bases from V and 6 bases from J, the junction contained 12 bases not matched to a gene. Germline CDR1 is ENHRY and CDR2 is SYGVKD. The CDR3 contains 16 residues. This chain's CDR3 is CAISRAGGMGGNEQFF. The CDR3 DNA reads TGTGCCATCAGTCGGGCAGGGGGCATGGGAGGCAATGAGCAGTTCTTC.

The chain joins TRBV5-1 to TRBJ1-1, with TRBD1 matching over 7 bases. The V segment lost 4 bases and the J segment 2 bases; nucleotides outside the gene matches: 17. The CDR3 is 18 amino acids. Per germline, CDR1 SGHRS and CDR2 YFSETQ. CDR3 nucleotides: TGCGCCAGCAGCCGTTATCAACAGATCTCAGGGGGAAACACTGAAGCTTTCTTT. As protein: CASSRYQQISGGNTEAFF.

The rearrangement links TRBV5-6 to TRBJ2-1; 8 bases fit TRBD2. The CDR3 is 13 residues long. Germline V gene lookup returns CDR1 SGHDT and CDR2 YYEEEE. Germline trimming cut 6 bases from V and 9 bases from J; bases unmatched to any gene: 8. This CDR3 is CASTGPGRGEQFF. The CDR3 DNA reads TGTGCCAGCACAGGGCCCGGGAGGGGTGAGCAGTTCTTC.

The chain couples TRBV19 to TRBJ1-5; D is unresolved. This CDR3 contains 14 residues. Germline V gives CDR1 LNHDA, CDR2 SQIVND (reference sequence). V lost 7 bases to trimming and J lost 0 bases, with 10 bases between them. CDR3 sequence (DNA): TGTGCCAGTACAGACTTCGATAGCAATCAGCCCCAGCATTTT. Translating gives CASTDFDSNQPQHF.

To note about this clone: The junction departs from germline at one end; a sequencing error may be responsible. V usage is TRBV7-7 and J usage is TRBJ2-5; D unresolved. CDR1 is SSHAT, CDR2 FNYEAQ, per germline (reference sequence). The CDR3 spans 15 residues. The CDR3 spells CASSSALATKETQYF. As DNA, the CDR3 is TGTGCTAGCAGCTCTGCTCTGGCCACGAAAGAGACCCAGTACTTC.

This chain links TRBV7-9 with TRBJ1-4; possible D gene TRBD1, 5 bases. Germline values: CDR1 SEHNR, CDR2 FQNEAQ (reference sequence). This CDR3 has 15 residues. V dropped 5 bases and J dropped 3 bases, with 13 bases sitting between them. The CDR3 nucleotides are TGTGCCAGCAGCGCCCACAGGACCCCTAATGAAAAACTGTTTTTT. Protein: CASSAHRTPNEKLFF. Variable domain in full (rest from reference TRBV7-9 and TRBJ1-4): DTGVSQNPRHKITKRGQNVTFRCDPISEHNRLYWYRQTLGQGPEFLTYFQNEAQLEKSRLLSDRFSAERPKGSFSTLEIQRTEQGDSAMYLCASSAHRTPNEKLFFGSGTQLSVL.

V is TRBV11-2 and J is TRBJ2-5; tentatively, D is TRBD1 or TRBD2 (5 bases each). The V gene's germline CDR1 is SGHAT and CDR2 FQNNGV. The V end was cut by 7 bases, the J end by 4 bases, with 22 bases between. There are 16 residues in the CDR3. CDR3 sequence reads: CASKQSGSGTRETQYF. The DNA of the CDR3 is TGTGCCAGCAAACAAAGTGGGTCGGGGACGCGAGAGACCCAGTACTTC.